The next 20 T cell receptor beta chains were all read from a single sample in a study of T-cell memory formation after mild COVID-19. TCRdb used MiXCR to reprocess the 5' RACE reads, holding one entry per CDR3 protein. The table records about 180,000 distinct CDR3 sequences, around 15% of them present only once. Sample: PBMCs or a T cell subset sorted from them (not recorded which). The receptors shown here come from an adult woman who had mild COVID-19 (a few samples of this study predate the infection). Cell type and time point are not known.

The chain carries TRBV14 and TRBJ1-1; D is uncertain. Germline V CDR1 and CDR2: SGHDN, FVKESK. The CDR3 is made up of 13 amino acids. The V gene lost 1 base and the J gene lost 7 bases, with 10 bases spanning the gap. The CDR3 sequence: CASSQGFWDEAFF. In DNA form, the CDR3 reads TGTGCCAGCAGCCAAGGCTTCTGGGATGAAGCTTTCTTT.

The chain joins TRBV20-1 to TRBJ1-3, with D unresolved. The CDR3 is made up of 14 amino acids. Germline V gene sequence: CDR1 DFQATT, CDR2 SNEGSKA (reference sequence). Between the trimmed V and J ends, which lost 3 bases and 4 bases, there was a span of 13 bases. The CDR3 DNA sequence: TGCAGTGCTAGCCCGGGGAGATCAGGAAACACCATATATTTT. Translated: CSASPGRSGNTIYF.

This rearrangement joins TRBV4-1 to TRBJ1-3; no clear D. With 4 bases removed from V and 3 bases from J, the gap between germline ends came to 19 bases. The V gene's germline CDR1 is MGHRA and CDR2 YSYEKL. The CDR3 sequence is 17 residues long. For the CDR3, the DNA is TGCGCCAGCAGCCTAACGATAGGCGAGCAGCTTGGAAACACCATATATTTT. Its protein is CASSLTIGEQLGNTIYF.

This rearrangement joins TRBV7-2 to TRBJ1-6; D uncertain. The germline gives CDR1 SGHTA, CDR2 FQGNSA. CDR3 length equals 15 residues. V lost 3 bases to trimming and J lost 0 bases, with 6 bases between them. This CDR3 reads CASSFGSSYNSPLHF. In nucleotides, the CDR3 is TGTGCCAGCAGCTTTGGGAGCTCCTATAATTCACCCCTCCACTTT.

The chain recombines TRBV20-1 with TRBJ2-5; 12 nucleotides agree with TRBD1. After removal of 3 bases from V and 8 bases from J, the junction contained 4 bases not matched to a gene. Germline V gives CDR1 DFQATT, CDR2 SNEGSKA (reference sequence). This CDR3 region has 13 residues. The CDR3 region has the DNA TGCAGTGCTAGTTTGGGGACAGGGGGCACCCAGTACTTC. Its translation is CSASLGTGGTQYF.

Only a few counts were recorded for this clonotype. The CDR3 sequence: CASSHPQQDGYGYTF. In nucleotides, the CDR3 is TGCGCCAGCAGCCACCCTCAGCAGGACGGCTATGGCTACACCTTC. The J gene is TRBJ1-2, the V gene TRBV4-1; D gene uncertain. Trimming stripped 3 bases from V and 4 bases from J, with 15 bases between. This CDR3 has 15 amino acids. In germline, CDR1 is MGHRA, CDR2 YSYEKL.

There are many counts of this clonotype. The chain links TRBV30 to TRBJ2-1; 9 nucleotides match TRBD2. The CDR3 length is 16 residues. The trim removed 0 bases at V and 4 bases at J, leaving 7 bases unmatched. Looked up from germline, CDR1 is GTSNPN and CDR2 is SVGIG (reference sequence). The CDR3 sequence is CAWSVQGSGGYNEQFF. Here the CDR3 DNA reads TGTGCCTGGAGTGTACAAGGTAGCGGGGGTTACAATGAGCAGTTCTTC.

V and J are TRBV7-9 and TRBJ1-5; D uncertain. V was cut by 6 bases and J by 4 bases, with 13 bases left in between. The CDR3 runs to 14 residues. Per the germline V gene, CDR1 is SEHNR and CDR2 is FQNEAQ (reference sequence). The DNA for the CDR3 is TGTGCCAGCAGTCCTCGAGGCAGGAATCAGCCCCAGCATTTT. Protein product: CASSPRGRNQPQHF.

The chain is built from TRBV4-2 and TRBJ2-1; a possible D gene is TRBD2 (5 bases). The CDR3 extends over 15 amino acids. Trimming removed 0 bases at V and 7 bases at J, with 13 bases between. Germline assignment: CDR1 LGHNA and CDR2 YNFKEQ. Written as DNA, the CDR3 is TGTGCCAGCAGCCAAGAGGCGGGCAGGATGAATGAGCAGTTCTTC. Translated: CASSQEAGRMNEQFF.

The genes are TRBV5-4 and TRBJ2-7; tentative D call: TRBD2 (6 bases). Germline V gene lookup returns CDR1 SGHNT and CDR2 YYREEE (reference sequence). This CDR3 spans 14 amino acids. V dropped 4 bases and J dropped 2 bases, with 13 bases sitting between them. CDR3 bases: TGTGCCAGCAGCACTCCTAGCGCACCCTACGAGCAGTACTTC. It yields the protein CASSTPSAPYEQYF.

This clonotype showed up just a few times. The chain combines TRBV6-5 with TRBJ2-5; 9 bases agree with TRBD1. The CDR3 has 18 amino acids. Trimming at V came to 3 bases and at J to 1 base, leaving 12 bases not matched to a gene. The germline gives CDR1 MNHEY, CDR2 SVGAGI. The CDR3, as DNA: TGTGCCAGCAGTTATGGGACAGGGTATTTTGGGATCCAAGAGACCCAGTACTTC. Translating it yields CASSYGTGYFGIQETQYF.

This clonotype was counted between two and nine times. This sequence joins TRBV11-2 and TRBJ2-3, with D uncertain. The CDR3 runs 16 residues. Germline V gives CDR1 SGHAT, CDR2 FQNNGV. V gave up 3 bases and J gave up 7 bases, with 20 bases separating them. The DNA for the CDR3 is TGTGCCAGCAGCTTCCCCGGTGGAGCCGTGCCCCATACGCAGTATTTT. Protein: CASSFPGGAVPHTQYF.

This clonotype was detected a few times. The chain joins TRBV5-1 to TRBJ1-2; maybe TRBD1 (5 bases). Germline V gives CDR1 SGHRS, CDR2 YFSETQ. Trimming shortened V by 3 bases and J by 1 base, and 19 bases separated the two germline ends. The CDR3 has 17 amino acids. CDR3 sequence (DNA): TGCGCCAGCAGCTCTTCATCCGGGACGACGGTTAACTATGGCTACACCTTC. Protein sequence: CASSSSSGTTVNYGYTF.

This clonotype has just a few counts. The chain has TRBV20-1 and TRBJ2-3; unclear D gene. The germline V and J ends were trimmed by 6 bases and 5 bases, with 9 bases remaining between them. The germline V gene encodes CDR1 DFQATT and CDR2 SNEGSKA (reference sequence). The CDR3 consists of 11 residues. The CDR3 here is CSARLKDTQYF. The CDR3 DNA reads TGCAGTGCACGACTTAAAGATACGCAGTATTTT.

The sample holds a few counts of this clonotype. The J gene is TRBJ2-3, the V gene TRBV7-9; 9 bases map to TRBD2. Germline-derived CDR1 and CDR2 are SEHNR and FQNEAQ (reference sequence). The CDR3 totals 15 residues. The ends lost 6 bases at V and 3 bases at J; junction bases unmatched: 7. The CDR3 bases are TGTGCCAGCAGACCCCAGCGGGGGGTTACAGATACGCAGTATTTT. It translates to CASRPQRGVTDTQYF.

This clonotype was recorded at least ten times. The genes are TRBV5-1 and TRBJ2-1; D remains ambiguous. The CDR3 contains 13 residues. Germline CDR1 and CDR2: SGHRS and YFSETQ. With 0 bases removed from V and 4 bases from J, the gap between germline ends came to 5 bases. The CDR3 coding sequence is TGCGCCAGCAGCTTGGTGGGGTACAATGAGCAGTTCTTC. Translation gives CASSLVGYNEQFF.

The J gene is TRBJ1-2, the V gene TRBV30, with 7 positions matching TRBD1. V lost 6 bases to trimming and J lost 8 bases; unmatched junction nucleotides: 12. The CDR3 runs 13 residues. Germline V gene data show CDR1 as GTSNPN and CDR2 as SVGIG (reference sequence). The CDR3 loop reads CACPPPGQWGYTF. CDR3 coding DNA: TGTGCCTGTCCCCCTCCGGGACAGTGGGGCTACACCTTC.

This clonotype was detected ten times or more. The rearrangement joins TRBV7-8 to TRBJ2-3; D possibly corresponds to TRBD2 (5 bases). The CDR3 runs to 14 residues. V was clipped by 5 bases and J by 4 bases, with 13 bases between them. Germline-derived CDR1 and CDR2 are SGHVS and FQNEAQ. The CDR3 DNA sequence: TGTGCCAGCAGCGGTGAGGGCCTCGCAGATACGCAGTATTTT. It encodes CASSGEGLADTQYF. The full variable domain, with the rest looked up from reference TRBV7-8 and TRBJ2-3, is GAGVSQSPRYKVAKRGQDVALRCDPISGHVSLFWYQQALGQGPEFLTYFQNEAQLDKSGLPSDRFFAERPEGSVSTLKIQRTQQEDSAVYLCASSGEGLADTQYFGPGTRLTVL.

The chain carries TRBV6-6 and TRBJ2-7; tentatively, D is TRBD1 (5 bases). The CDR3 runs 13 residues. The V and J ends lost 2 bases and 4 bases respectively, with 9 bases between them. In germline, CDR1 is MNHNY, CDR2 SVGAGI (reference sequence). The CDR3 is CASSYQGGYEQYF. CDR3 DNA sequence: TGTGCCAGCAGTTACCAGGGTGGGTACGAGCAGTACTTC.

This clonotype showed up just a few times. This sequence joins TRBV20-1 and TRBJ2-5; 9 bases map to TRBD2. The CDR3 sequence is 14 residues long. J was trimmed by 0 bases and V by 5 bases; bases with no gene match: 4. CDR1 DFQATT and CDR2 SNEGSKA come from the germline V gene (reference sequence). The CDR3 nucleotides are TGCAGTGCTTATAGCGGGAGCGACCAAGAGACCCAGTACTTC. Translating gives CSAYSGSDQETQYF.